Sequencing of this T cell receptor (beta chain) was carried out in a study of T cells in localized non-small cell lung cancer. The ends were cut back, 10 bases at V and 4 bases at J, with 13 bases in the middle. Per the germline V gene, CDR1 is MNHGY and CDR2 is SAAAGT. The CDR3 loop spans 12 amino acids. Generated by immunoSEQ multiplex PCR, the TCRdb table keeps only in-frame clones and is missing some. The table includes about 11,000 clones, just under 30% detected once. By sample share, this clone is medium-sized. Material: lung tumor tissue, obtained before any cancer treatment. This rearrangement joins TRBV6-8 to TRBJ1-2; unclear D gene. This receptor was obtained from a man aged 35 to 70 with stage I lung adenocarcinoma. CDR3 in amino acids: CAISTDLYGYTF. DNA for the CDR3: TGTGCCATCAGCACAGATCTCTATGGCTACACCTTC.